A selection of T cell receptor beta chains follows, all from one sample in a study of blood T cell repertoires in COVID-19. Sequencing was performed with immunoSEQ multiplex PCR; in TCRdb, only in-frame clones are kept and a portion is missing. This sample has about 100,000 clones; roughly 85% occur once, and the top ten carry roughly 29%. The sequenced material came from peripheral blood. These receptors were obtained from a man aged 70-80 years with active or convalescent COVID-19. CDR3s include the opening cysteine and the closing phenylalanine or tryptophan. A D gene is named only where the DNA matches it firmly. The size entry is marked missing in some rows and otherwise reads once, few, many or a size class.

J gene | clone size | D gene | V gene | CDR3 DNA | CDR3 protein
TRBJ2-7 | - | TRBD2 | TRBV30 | TGTGCCTGGAGGAATCCCGGGAGGGGAACGTGGGAGCAGTACTTC | CAWRNPGRGTWEQYF
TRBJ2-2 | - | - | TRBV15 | TGTGCCACCAGCAGAGATCTAGCGCTCAACACCGGGGAGCTGTTTTTT | CATSRDLALNTGELFF
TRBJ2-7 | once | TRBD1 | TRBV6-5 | TGTGCCAGCAGGGGACAGGGGCTACGGGACGAGCAGTACTTC | CASRGQGLRDEQYF
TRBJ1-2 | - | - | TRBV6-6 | TGTGCCAGCAGTTATTCGGCGGGGGACTATGGCTACACCTTC | CASSYSAGDYGYTF
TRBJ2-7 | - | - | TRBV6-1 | TGTGCCAGCAGTGAATGGGGGGAGTCGGCAGGGCAGTACTTC | CASSEWGESAGQYF
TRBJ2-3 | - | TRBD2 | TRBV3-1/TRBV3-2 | TGTGCCAGCAACCAGCGGGGTGCTAGCACAGATACGCAGTATTTT | CASNQRGASTDTQYF
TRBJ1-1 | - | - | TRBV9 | TGTGCCAGCAGCGTCACGCCGAGCACTGAAGCTTTCTTT | CASSVTPSTEAFF
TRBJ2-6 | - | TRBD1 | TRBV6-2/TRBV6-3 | TGTGCCAGCAGTTATCTAGGGGGCCTCTCTGGGGCCAACGTCCTGACTTTC | CASSYLGGLSGANVLTF
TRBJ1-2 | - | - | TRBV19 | TGTGCCAGTAGTCCCACGTGGGGAGGGGATGGCTACACCTTC | CASSPTWGGDGYTF
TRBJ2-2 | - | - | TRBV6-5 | TGTGCCAGCAGAAAGAGGACAATGAACACCGGGGAGCTGTTTTTT | CASRKRTMNTGELFF
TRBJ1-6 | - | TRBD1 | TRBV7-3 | TGTGCCAGCAGCATTACAGGGGGCGGATCACCCCTCCACTTT | CASSITGGGSPLHF
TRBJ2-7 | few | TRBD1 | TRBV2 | TGTGCCAGCAGAAACCGGGACAGGCCCGCCTACGAGCAGTACTTC | CASRNRDRPAYEQYF
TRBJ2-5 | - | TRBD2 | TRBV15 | TGTGCCACCAGCAGAGGCCGTAGCGGGAGATTGGAAGAGACCCAGTACTTC | CATSRGRSGRLEETQYF
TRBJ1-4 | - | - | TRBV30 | TGTGCCTGGAGTACAGGGACTAATGAAAAACTGTTTTTT | CAWSTGTNEKLFF
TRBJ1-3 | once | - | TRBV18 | TGTGCCAGCTCACCCCCGAGTTCTTCTGGAAACACCATATATTTT | CASSPPSSSGNTIYF
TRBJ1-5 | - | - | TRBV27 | TGTGCCAGCAGTTTCGCAGGGAAAGGTCAGCCCCAGCATTTT | CASSFAGKGQPQHF
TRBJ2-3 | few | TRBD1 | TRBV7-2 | TGTGCCAGCAGCTTAAACAGGGGAGATACGCAGTATTTT | CASSLNRGDTQYF
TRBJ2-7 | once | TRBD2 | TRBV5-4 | TGTGCCAGCAGCTTGGAATCGGGAGGAATCGACGAGCAGTACTTC | CASSLESGGIDEQYF
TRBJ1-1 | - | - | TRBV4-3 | TGCGCCAGCAGCCAAGATCCTATGGCGAGGGACACTGAAGCTTTCTTT | CASSQDPMARDTEAFF
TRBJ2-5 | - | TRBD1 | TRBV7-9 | TGTGCCAGCAGCTTACGGGACAGGCAAGAGACCCAGTACTTC | CASSLRDRQETQYF
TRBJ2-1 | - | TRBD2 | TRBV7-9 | TGTGCCAGCAGCTTAGTTATAACTAGCGGGAGAGGATACAATGAGCAGTTCTTC | CASSLVITSGRGYNEQFF
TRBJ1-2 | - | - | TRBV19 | TGTGCCAGTACCCCGAGGTGGGAGGTTTCTAACTATGGCTACACCTTC | CASTPRWEVSNYGYTF
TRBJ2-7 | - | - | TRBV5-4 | TGTGCCAGCAGCTTGGGGGCAGGGGCCTACGAGCAGTACTTC | CASSLGAGAYEQYF
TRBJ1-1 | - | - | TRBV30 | TGTGCCTGGAGTGTCAGCCAGGGGCTCCCTGAAGCTTTCTTT | CAWSVSQGLPEAFF
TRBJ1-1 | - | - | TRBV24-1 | TGTGCCACCACAGGGCCCGGAGGGACTGAAGCTTTCTTT | CATTGPGGTEAFF
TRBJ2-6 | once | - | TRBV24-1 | TGTGCCACCAGTGCCCATCAAGGCAGGACTGGGGCCAACGTCCTGACTTTC | CATSAHQGRTGANVLTF
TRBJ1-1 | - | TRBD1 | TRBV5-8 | TGTGCCAGCAGGAGGGGGCTGGGGTTAGAAGACACTGAAGCTTTCTTT | CASRRGLGLEDTEAFF
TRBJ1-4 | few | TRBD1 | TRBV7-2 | TGTGCCAGCAGCTTAACGGACAGGGTCGGAGAAAAACTGTTTTTT | CASSLTDRVGEKLFF
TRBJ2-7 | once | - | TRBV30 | TGTGCCTGGTCGCCATTCACGGACTTGTTCTCCTACGAGCAGTACTTC | CAWSPFTDLFSYEQYF
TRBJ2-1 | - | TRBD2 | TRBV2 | TGTGCCGGGCATAGCGGGGGGACCAATGAGCAGTTCTTC | CAGHSGGTNEQFF
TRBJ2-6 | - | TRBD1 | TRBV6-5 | TGTGCCGCAAGACAGGGGGCCTCTGGGGCCAACGTCCTGACTTTC | CAARQGASGANVLTF
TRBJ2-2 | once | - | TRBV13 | TGTGCCAGCAGCTTATGGCAGGCCGGGGAGCTGTTTTTT | CASSLWQAGELFF
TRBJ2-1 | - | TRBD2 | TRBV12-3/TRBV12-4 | TGTGCCAGCATCGGGGGGGGTGAGCAGTTCTTC | CASIGGGEQFF
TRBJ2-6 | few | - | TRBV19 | TGTGCCAGTAGTATACCCCTGACAGGCTCCTACTCTGGGGCCAACGTCCTGACTTTC | CASSIPLTGSYSGANVLTF
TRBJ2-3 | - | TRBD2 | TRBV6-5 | TGTGCCAGCAGTTACGTTAGCGGGAGGTCAGATACGCAGTATTTT | CASSYVSGRSDTQYF
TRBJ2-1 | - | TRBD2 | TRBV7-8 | TGTGGGACTAGCGGGAGAGGTAGCAATGAGCAGTTCTTC | CGTSGRGSNEQFF
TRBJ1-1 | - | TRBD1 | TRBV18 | TGTGCCAGCTCACCCAAGACAGGGGGGACTGAAGCTTTCTTT | CASSPKTGGTEAFF
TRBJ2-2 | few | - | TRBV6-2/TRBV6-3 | TGTGCCAGCAGTTACTCGAACGGTATCGGGGAGCTGTTTTTT | CASSYSNGIGELFF
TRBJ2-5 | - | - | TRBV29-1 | TGCAGCGTTGAGGAGGCGGCCGAGACCCAGTACTTC | CSVEEAAETQYF
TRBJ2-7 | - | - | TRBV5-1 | TGCGCCAGCAGCCGACCGGGGGTTTCAGTCTACGAGCAGTACTTC | CASSRPGVSVYEQYF
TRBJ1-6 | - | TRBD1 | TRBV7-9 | TGTGCCAGCAGCCTCGGACAGGGCCTTAATTCACCCCTCCACTTT | CASSLGQGLNSPLHF
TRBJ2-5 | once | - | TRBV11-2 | TGTGCCAGCAGCTTAGTCAGGAAAGAGACCCAGTACTTC | CASSLVRKETQYF
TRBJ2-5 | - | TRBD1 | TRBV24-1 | TGTGCCACCAGTGATCCCGGACAGGGGGCGCGGGGGACCCAGTACTTC | CATSDPGQGARGTQYF
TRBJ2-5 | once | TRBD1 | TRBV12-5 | TGTGCTAGTGGTTCGGGACAGGAGACCCAGTACTTC | CASGSGQETQYF
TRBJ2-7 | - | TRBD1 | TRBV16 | TGTGCCAGCAGCCAAACCGGGACAGGGCGGTCGTATGAGCAGTACTTC | CASSQTGTGRSYEQYF
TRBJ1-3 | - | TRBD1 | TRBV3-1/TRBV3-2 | TGTGCCAGCAGCCAAACAGGGGGTAGTGGAAACACCATATATTTT | CASSQTGGSGNTIYF
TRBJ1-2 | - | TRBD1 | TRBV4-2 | TGTGCCAGCAGCCAAGGGACAGGGCTTTATGGCTACACCTTC | CASSQGTGLYGYTF
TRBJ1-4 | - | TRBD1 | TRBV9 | TGTGCCAGCAGCTTGACAGGGGCGGCTAATGAAAAACTGTTTTTT | CASSLTGAANEKLFF
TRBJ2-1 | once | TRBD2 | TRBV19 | TGTGCCAGTAGTGGGTCTAGCGGATACAATGAGCAGTTCTTC | CASSGSSGYNEQFF
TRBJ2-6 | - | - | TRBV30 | TGTGCCTGGAGTGCAGGGACTGGGGCCAACGTCCTGACTTTC | CAWSAGTGANVLTF
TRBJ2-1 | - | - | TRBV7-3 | TGTGCCAGCAGCCCCTATGGAGCGCAATCCTACAATGAGCAGTTCTTC | CASSPYGAQSYNEQFF
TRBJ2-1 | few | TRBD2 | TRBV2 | TGTGCCAGCAGCCCGTTAGCGGGAGGGAGCTCCTACAATGAGCAGTTCTTC | CASSPLAGGSSYNEQFF
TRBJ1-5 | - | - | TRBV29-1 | TGCAGCGTTGTGGGGGGAGGCGGCCAGCCCCAGCATTTT | CSVVGGGGQPQHF